These T cell receptor beta chains were read from a single sample in a study of blood T cells in healthy people across ages. TCRdb reprocessed the 5' RACE reads with MiXCR, giving one entry per CDR3 protein. Among 1.6 million or so distinct CDR3 sequences listed, roughly 30% were seen once. The sequencing sample was made of blood. The receptor source for this set is a woman under 40 in good health. Each CDR3 is given with its conserved first and last residue. A D gene is named only where the DNA matches it firmly. Rows may omit the clone size; those that give it use once, few, many or a size class.

D gene | J gene | clone size | V gene | CDR3 DNA | CDR3 protein
TRBD1 | TRBJ1-1 | - | TRBV10-3 | TGTGCCTCCCGGGACAGAATTAACACTGAAGCTTTCTTT | CASRDRINTEAFF
- | TRBJ1-2 | - | TRBV2 | TGTGCCAGCAGTTCTGATTACTATGGCTACACCTTC | CASSSDYYGYTF
- | TRBJ2-3 | - | TRBV27 | TGTGCCAGCAGTTCCCCCACCGGGACCGCAGCTGGTACGCAGTATTTT | CASSSPTGTAAGTQYF
TRBD1 | TRBJ1-2 | - | TRBV15 | TGTGCCACCAGCCCTAGGACAGGGGAAGCCTATGGCTACACCTTC | CATSPRTGEAYGYTF
- | TRBJ1-6 | few | TRBV30 | TGTGCCTGGAGTGTACCCCGTGGTGGTTACCGCTCACCCCTCCACTTT | CAWSVPRGGYRSPLHF
- | TRBJ2-3 | few | TRBV7-8 | TGTGCCAGCAGCTTTAAGTACTCTAGCACAGATACGCAGTATTTT | CASSFKYSSTDTQYF
- | TRBJ1-1 | - | TRBV28 | TGTGCCAGCAGTTTCTTCGGTGTCATGAACACTGAAGCTTTCTTT | CASSFFGVMNTEAFF
TRBD1 | TRBJ2-5 | - | TRBV5-1 | TGCGCCAGCACACAACCGGGACAGCTGGCGGACCAGTACTTC | CASTQPGQLADQYF
TRBD1 | TRBJ1-1 | - | TRBV18 | TGTGCCAGCTCACCGAATCTACAGGGGGACGGCACTGAAGCTTTCTTT | CASSPNLQGDGTEAFF
TRBD1 | TRBJ2-1 | - | TRBV15 | TGTGCCGCCGGGACAGGGGTCAATGAGCAGTTCTTC | CAAGTGVNEQFF
TRBD1 | TRBJ1-2 | few | TRBV7-6 | TGTGCCAGCAGCTTAGGGCGTAGACAGGGAGGAGTCGGCTACACCTTC | CASSLGRRQGGVGYTF
TRBD1 | TRBJ2-7 | - | TRBV6-2/TRBV6-3 | TGTGCCAGCATTGAGGGGGCAGGGCGTACCTACGAGCAGTACTTC | CASIEGAGRTYEQYF
- | TRBJ2-5 | - | TRBV28 | TGTGCCAGCAGTTTTATGGAGGGGGCAAGAGAGCAGTACTTC | CASSFMEGAREQYF
TRBD2 | TRBJ2-5 | - | TRBV5-1 | TGCGCCAGCAGCCGGGGACTAGCGTTAGAGACCCAGTACTTC | CASSRGLALETQYF
TRBD2 | TRBJ2-5 | - | TRBV9 | TGTGCCGGCAGCGCCAGTATGGCGGGAGGGCCAACGGAGACCCAGTACTTC | CAGSASMAGGPTETQYF
TRBD2 | TRBJ2-3 | few | TRBV11-2 | TGTGCCAGCAGCTACGAGGCCCTAGCGGGATTAAACAATACGCAGTATTTT | CASSYEALAGLNNTQYF
TRBD1 | TRBJ2-7 | - | TRBV28 | TGTGCCACCCAACAGGGGGAGTGGTACGAGCAGTACTTC | CATQQGEWYEQYF
TRBD2 | TRBJ2-3 | few | TRBV20-1 | TGCAGTGCTTCCGGGACTAGCGGAACCACAGATACGCAGTATTTT | CSASGTSGTTDTQYF
- | TRBJ1-2 | - | TRBV21-1 | TGTGCCAGCAGCAGCAAACAGGGACGGAACTATGGCTACACCTTC | CASSSKQGRNYGYTF
- | TRBJ2-1 | few | TRBV20-1 | TGCAGTGCCCACACGGGACTTCGATACAATGAGCAGTTCTTC | CSAHTGLRYNEQFF
TRBD2 | TRBJ2-1 | few | TRBV20-1 | TGCAGTGCTAGAGAATCCGGGACTAGCGGGAGTAATGAGCAGTTCTTC | CSARESGTSGSNEQFF
- | TRBJ1-1 | - | TRBV3-1 | TGTGCCAGCAGCCAAGAATCGGGCGGAGCTTTCTTT | CASSQESGGAFF
- | TRBJ2-7 | many | TRBV4-1 | TGCGCCAGCAGCCAGGTCGGCTCTCCTGGCGAGCAGTACTTC | CASSQVGSPGEQYF
TRBD2 | TRBJ2-1 | few | TRBV5-1 | TGCGCCAGCAGCTTTGATAGCGGGAATTTCAATGAGCAGTTCTTC | CASSFDSGNFNEQFF
- | TRBJ2-3 | few | TRBV28 | TGTGCCAGCACCCCTACAACAGATACGCAGTATTTT | CASTPTTDTQYF
- | TRBJ2-1 | few | TRBV2 | TGTGCCAGCAGTGAACAGGGAATAGGGGAGCAGTTCTTC | CASSEQGIGEQFF
- | TRBJ1-1 | few | TRBV13 | TGTGCCAGCAGCGAAACAGGGAGTTTGAGGAACACTGAAGCTTTCTTT | CASSETGSLRNTEAFF
TRBD2 | TRBJ2-5 | - | TRBV5-1 | TGCGCCAGCAGCTTGGCCGGGGGACTAGCGGGGTACCAAGAGACCCAGTACTTC | CASSLAGGLAGYQETQYF
- | TRBJ2-7 | - | TRBV2 | TGTGCCAGCCACCCCTGGGGCCCAATCTACGAGCAGTACTTC | CASHPWGPIYEQYF
TRBD2 | TRBJ2-1 | few | TRBV4-1 | TGCGCCAGCAGCCAGGCGCTAGCGGGACAATACAATGAGCAGTTCTTC | CASSQALAGQYNEQFF
- | TRBJ1-2 | - | TRBV7-9 | TGTGCCAGCAGCCCCCTGTCAGGCCCACGATATGACTACACCTTC | CASSPLSGPRYDYTF
- | TRBJ1-2 | - | TRBV12-3/TRBV12-4 | TGTGCCAGCAGCCAAACACTGGGGGGGTCCAGAAATGGCTACACCTTC | CASSQTLGGSRNGYTF
TRBD1 | TRBJ2-5 | - | TRBV20-1 | TGCAGTGCTAGAGGGGGGTGGACAGGCCAAGAGACCCAGTACTTC | CSARGGWTGQETQYF
- | TRBJ2-3 | - | TRBV30 | TGTGCCTGGAGAGGAGCGGATACGCAGTATTTT | CAWRGADTQYF
TRBD1 | TRBJ2-3 | few | TRBV4-1 | TGCGCCAGCAGCCCGCCCCGCACCGGGACAGGGGGCACAGATACGCAGTATTTT | CASSPPRTGTGGTDTQYF
TRBD1 | TRBJ1-2 | - | TRBV28 | TGTGCCAGCTTTACAGGGGGGCATGGCTACACCTTC | CASFTGGHGYTF